These 10 T cell receptor beta chains originate from one sample sequenced in a study of T-cell reconstitution after alpha-beta-depleted transplantation in children. Unique molecular identifiers were used in preparing the TCRbeta library. A single record per CDR3 protein comes from TCRdb applying MiXCR to the PCR reads. The sample has about 200,000 distinct CDR3 sequences; about a sixth are singletons. The sequences come from PBMCs, mostly from graft donor cells, collected 360 days after TCRalphabeta/CD19-depleted stem cell transplant. These receptors originate from a male patient aged 2 to 10 who had a stem cell transplant for acute lymphoblastic leukemia, so the T cells may come from the graft donor.

The chain employs TRBV7-9 and TRBJ1-2; D might be TRBD1 (5 bases). This CDR3 is built from 14 residues. Germline-derived CDR1 and CDR2 are SEHNR and FQNEAQ (reference sequence). V lost 4 bases to trimming and J lost 4 bases, with 13 bases between them. The CDR3, as DNA: TGTGCCAGCAGCTGGGGGTCTGGCCGCTATGGCTACACCTTC. It translates to CASSWGSGRYGYTF.

This clonotype was detected only a few times. The chain recombines TRBV10-3 with TRBJ2-5; no clear D gene. Germline lookup yields CDR1 ENHRY and CDR2 SYGVKD. The CDR3 is 12 residues long. The V and J ends lost 11 bases and 0 bases respectively, with 10 bases between them. CDR3 in amino acids: CAHGRNQETQYF. In nucleotides, the CDR3 is TGTGCCCACGGGCGAAACCAAGAGACCCAGTACTTC.

The chain combines TRBV2 with TRBJ2-7; D uncertain. CDR1 SNHLY and CDR2 FYNNEI come from the germline V gene. CDR3 length: 13 residues. Trimming took off 11 bases at V and 3 bases at J, with 17 bases between the two ends. This CDR3 reads CALTDRYSYEQYF. CDR3 in DNA: TGTGCCCTGACCGACCGTTACAGCTACGAGCAGTACTTC.

Here the CDR3 DNA reads TGCGCCAGCAGCCAGAGGGACAGAACTAATGAAAAACTGTTTTTT. It translates to CASSQRDRTNEKLFF. The chain recombines TRBV4-3 with TRBJ1-4; 7 bases fit TRBD1. The CDR3 is 15 amino acids. The germline V gene encodes CDR1 LGHNA and CDR2 YSLEER. With 3 bases clipped from V and 1 base from J, the junction kept 2 bases outside the gene matches.

A few counts support this clonotype. The chain employs TRBV29-1 and TRBJ2-7; D may be TRBD1 (6 bases). The CDR3 runs 15 residues. V lost 2 bases, J lost 0 bases, and 14 bases lay in between. Germline CDR1 reads SQVTM; CDR2 reads ANQGSEA. CDR3 sequence (DNA): TGCAGCGTTGAATTGGGGACACTTAGCTCCTACGAGCAGTACTTC. Translating gives CSVELGTLSSYEQYF.

For the CDR3, the DNA is TGTGCCATCAGTGACCAGGGGGTGACAGATACGCAGTATTTT. It yields the protein CAISDQGVTDTQYF. The rearrangement joins TRBV10-3 to TRBJ2-3; 7 nucleotides match TRBD1. Germline lookup yields CDR1 ENHRY and CDR2 SYGVKD. Trimming cost V 3 bases and J 3 bases; bases outside gene matches: 3. The CDR3 runs 14 residues.

The J gene is TRBJ2-3, the V gene TRBV20-1; D is unclear. The germline V gene encodes CDR1 DFQATT and CDR2 SNEGSKA (reference sequence). This CDR3 has 12 residues. Trimming cost V 3 bases and J 2 bases, with 6 bases left between them. The CDR3 sequence: CSASIFTDTQYF. For the CDR3, the DNA is TGCAGTGCTAGCATCTTCACAGATACGCAGTATTTT.

The rearrangement uses TRBV7-2 and TRBJ2-7; D perhaps matches TRBD2 (5 bases). Trimming shortened V by 4 bases and J by 3 bases, and 25 bases separated the two germline ends. CDR3 size: 18 residues. Looked up from germline, CDR1 is SGHTA and CDR2 is FQGNSA. DNA for the CDR3: TGTGCCAGCAGCTCTAGCCTGCGAGGGTTCCACCGATTCTACGAGCAGTACTTC. Protein: CASSSSLRGFHRFYEQYF.

The J gene is TRBJ1-5, the V gene TRBV10-3; maybe TRBD1 (5 bases). The CDR3 loop spans 16 amino acids. The germline V and J ends were trimmed by 4 bases and 5 bases, with 18 bases remaining between them. Germline V gene lookup returns CDR1 ENHRY and CDR2 SYGVKD. For the CDR3, the DNA is TGTGCCATCAGTGCCGAACCTACGGGGGGTTATCAGCCCCAGCATTTT. Translation: CAISAEPTGGYQPQHF.

This clonotype was detected only a few times. The genes are TRBV20-1 and TRBJ2-3, with 7 bases fitting TRBD2. CDR1 is DFQATT and CDR2 is SNEGSKA in the germline V gene (reference sequence). CDR3 size: 13 residues. In DNA form, the CDR3 reads TGCGCATCGCAGCGGGAAAGCACAGATACGCAGTATTTT. Translation gives CASQRESTDTQYF.